This T cell receptor beta chain was recorded in a study of T-cell reconstitution after alpha-beta-depleted transplantation in children. Construction of the TCRbeta library involved unique molecular identifiers. TCRdb reanalysed the PCR reads using MiXCR and keeps one entry per CDR3 protein. The repertoire consists of fewer than 550,000 distinct CDR3 sequences, with under 12% occurring once and the leading ten covering approximately 2%. This clonotype has ten or more counts. Trimming left V 3 bases short and J 1 base short, with 4 bases between. The CDR3 runs 14 residues. Per the germline V gene, CDR1 is SNHLY and CDR2 is FYNNEI.

This chain links TRBV2 with TRBJ2-6; D uncertain. This specimen consisted of PBMCs, obtained before TCRalphabeta/CD19-depleted stem cell transplant. This clonotype was obtained from a child aged 2-15 years with inherited bone marrow failure, due to receive a stem cell transplant. The CDR3 nucleotides read TGTGCCAGCAGTGACCGGTCTGGGGCCAACGTCCTGACTTTC. Amino acids: CASSDRSGANVLTF.